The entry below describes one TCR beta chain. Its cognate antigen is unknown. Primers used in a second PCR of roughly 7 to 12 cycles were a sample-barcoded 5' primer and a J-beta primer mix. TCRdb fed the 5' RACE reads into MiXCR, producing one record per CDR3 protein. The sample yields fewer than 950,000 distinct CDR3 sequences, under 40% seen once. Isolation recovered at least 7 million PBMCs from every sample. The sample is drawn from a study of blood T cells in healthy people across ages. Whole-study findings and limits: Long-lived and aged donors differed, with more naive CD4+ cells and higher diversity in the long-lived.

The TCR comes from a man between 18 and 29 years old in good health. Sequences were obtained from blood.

The CDR3 reads CSAVPNVNEAFF. The CDR3 region has the DNA TGCAGCGCGGTGCCAAACGTTAACGAAGCTTTCTTT. J is TRBJ1-1 and V is TRBV29-1; D uncertain. The CDR3 runs 12 residues. V lost 7 bases and J 8 bases, leaving 17 bases between the germline ends. From germline, CDR1 is SQVTM and CDR2 ANQGSEA.